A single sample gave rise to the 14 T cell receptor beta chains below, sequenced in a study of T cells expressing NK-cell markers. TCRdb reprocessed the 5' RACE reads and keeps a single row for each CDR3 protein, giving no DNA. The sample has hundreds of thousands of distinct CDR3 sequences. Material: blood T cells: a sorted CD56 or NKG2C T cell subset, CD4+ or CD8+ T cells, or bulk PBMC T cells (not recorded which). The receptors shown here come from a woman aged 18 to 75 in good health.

Here the CDR3 reads CASALYRAMNTEAFF. This sequence joins TRBV7-9 and TRBJ1-1; there is no DNA to check the TCRdb D call of TRBD1. The CDR3 is 15 residues long. CDR1 is SEHNR, CDR2 FQNEAQ, per germline (reference sequence).

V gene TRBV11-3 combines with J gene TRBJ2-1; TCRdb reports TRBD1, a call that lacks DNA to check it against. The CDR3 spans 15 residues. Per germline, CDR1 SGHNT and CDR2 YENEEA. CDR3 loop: CASSLVVSGYNEQFF.

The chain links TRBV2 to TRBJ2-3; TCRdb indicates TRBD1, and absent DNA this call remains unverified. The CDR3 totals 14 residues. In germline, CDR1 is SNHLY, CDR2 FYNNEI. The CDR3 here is CASSDDRATDTQYF.

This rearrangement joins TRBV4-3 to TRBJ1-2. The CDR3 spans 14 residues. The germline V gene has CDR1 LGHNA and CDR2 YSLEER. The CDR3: CASSQDLAVIHYTF.

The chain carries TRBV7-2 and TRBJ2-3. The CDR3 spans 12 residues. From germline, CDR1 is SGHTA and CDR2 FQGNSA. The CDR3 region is CASSQTADTQYF.

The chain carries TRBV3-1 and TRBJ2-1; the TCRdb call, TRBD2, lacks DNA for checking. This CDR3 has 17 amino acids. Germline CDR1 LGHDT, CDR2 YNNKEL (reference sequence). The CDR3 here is CASSPQSSSGPNNEQFF.

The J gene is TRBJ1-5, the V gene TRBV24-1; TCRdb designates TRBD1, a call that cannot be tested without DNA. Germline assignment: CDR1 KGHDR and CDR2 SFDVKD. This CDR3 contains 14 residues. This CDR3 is CATSGGQLDQPQHF.

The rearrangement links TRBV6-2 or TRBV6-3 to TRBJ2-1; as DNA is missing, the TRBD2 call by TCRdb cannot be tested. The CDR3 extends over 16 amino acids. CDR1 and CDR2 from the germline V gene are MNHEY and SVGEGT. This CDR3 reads CASNAQGTSGRNEQFF.

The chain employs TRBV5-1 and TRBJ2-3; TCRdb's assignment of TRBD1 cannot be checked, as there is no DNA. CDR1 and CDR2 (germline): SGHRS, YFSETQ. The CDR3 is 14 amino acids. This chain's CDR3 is CASRLQGGTDTQYF.

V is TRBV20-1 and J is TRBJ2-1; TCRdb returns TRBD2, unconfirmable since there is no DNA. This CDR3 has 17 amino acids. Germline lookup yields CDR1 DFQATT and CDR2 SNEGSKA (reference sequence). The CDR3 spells CSAHQGTSGSSYNEQFF.

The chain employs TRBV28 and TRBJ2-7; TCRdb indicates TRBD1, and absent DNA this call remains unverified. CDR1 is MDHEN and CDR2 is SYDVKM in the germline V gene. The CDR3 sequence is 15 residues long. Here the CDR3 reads CASRGTQGSTYEQYF.

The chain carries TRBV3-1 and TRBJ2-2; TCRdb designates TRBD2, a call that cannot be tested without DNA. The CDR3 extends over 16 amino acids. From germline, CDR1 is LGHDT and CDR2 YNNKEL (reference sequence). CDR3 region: CASSLGTRRIAGELFF.

Here the CDR3 reads CASSLEGRANTEAFF. The chain joins TRBV5-4 to TRBJ1-1; no DNA is available, so the TRBD1 call from TCRdb remains unchecked. The CDR3 runs to 15 residues. The germline CDR1 and CDR2 sequences are SGHNT and YYREEE (reference sequence).

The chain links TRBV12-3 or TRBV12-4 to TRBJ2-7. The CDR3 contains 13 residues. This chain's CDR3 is CASRTDVSYEQYF.